Described below is a single TCR beta chain sequence and its context. These data originate in a study of shared T cell receptors in the human thymus. The CDR3 has 16 amino acids. CDR1 and CDR2 (germline): SEHNR, FQNEAQ (reference sequence). V shed 6 bases, J shed 0 bases, and the junction held 11 bases outside the gene matches. The repertoire was sequenced with immunoSEQ multiplex PCR; TCRdb's copy has only in-frame clones and lacks some. The sample records 500,000 to 550,000 clones, 75% to 80% being singletons. The data were also submitted as part of a second study, on human thymus T cells. From that study: The thymus tissue came from resections taken during corrective heart surgery. Repertoires from thymus and blood appeared to show biased V and J gene usage. Related studies found that unrelated individuals share highly overlapping thymic repertoires.

V and J are TRBV7-9 and TRBJ2-7; 7 bases align to TRBD2. Sequencing was carried out using thymocytes. This TCR was sampled from a boy younger than two with a congenital heart defect. The DNA of the CDR3 is TGTGCCAGCAGGGTTACACGGGGAGGGAGCTCCTACGAGCAGTACTTC. It translates to CASRVTRGGSSYEQYF.